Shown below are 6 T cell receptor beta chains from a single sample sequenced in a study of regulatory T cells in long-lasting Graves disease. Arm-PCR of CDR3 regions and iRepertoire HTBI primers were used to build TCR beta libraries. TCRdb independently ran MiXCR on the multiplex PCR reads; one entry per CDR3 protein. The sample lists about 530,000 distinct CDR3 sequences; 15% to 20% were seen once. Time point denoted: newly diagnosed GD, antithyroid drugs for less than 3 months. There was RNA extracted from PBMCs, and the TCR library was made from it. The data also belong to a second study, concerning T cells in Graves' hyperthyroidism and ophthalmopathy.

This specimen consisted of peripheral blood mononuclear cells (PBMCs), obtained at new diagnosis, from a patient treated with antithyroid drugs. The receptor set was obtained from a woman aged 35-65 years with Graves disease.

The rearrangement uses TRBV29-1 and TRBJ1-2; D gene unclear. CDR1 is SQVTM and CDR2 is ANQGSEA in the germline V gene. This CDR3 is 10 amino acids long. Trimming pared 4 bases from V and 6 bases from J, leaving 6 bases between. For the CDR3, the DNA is TGCAGCGTTGTCCAGAATGGCTACACCTTC. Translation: CSVVQNGYTF. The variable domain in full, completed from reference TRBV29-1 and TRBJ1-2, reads SAVISQKPSRDICQRGTSLTIQCQVDSQVTMMFWYRQQPGQSLTLIATANQGSEATYESGFVIDKFPISRPNLTFSTLTVSNMSPEDSSIYLCSVVQNGYTFGSGTRLTVV.

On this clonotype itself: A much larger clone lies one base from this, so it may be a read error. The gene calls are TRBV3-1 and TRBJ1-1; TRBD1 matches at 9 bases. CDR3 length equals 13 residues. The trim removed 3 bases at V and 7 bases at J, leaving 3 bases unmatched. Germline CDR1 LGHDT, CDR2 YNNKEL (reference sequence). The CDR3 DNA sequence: TGTGCCAGCAGCCAGGGACAGGGTTTTGAAGCTTTCTTT. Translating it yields CASSQGQGFEAFF.

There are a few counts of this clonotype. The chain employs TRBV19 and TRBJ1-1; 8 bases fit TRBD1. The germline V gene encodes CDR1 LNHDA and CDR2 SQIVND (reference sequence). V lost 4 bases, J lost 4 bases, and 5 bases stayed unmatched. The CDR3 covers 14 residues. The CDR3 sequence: CASSTGGASTEAFF. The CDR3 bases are TGTGCCAGTAGTACAGGGGGCGCGAGCACTGAAGCTTTCTTT.

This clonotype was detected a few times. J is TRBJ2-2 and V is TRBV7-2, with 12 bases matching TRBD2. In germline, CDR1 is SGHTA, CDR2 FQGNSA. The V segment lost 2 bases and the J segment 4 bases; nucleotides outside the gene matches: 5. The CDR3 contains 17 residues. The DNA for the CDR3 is TGTGCCAGCAGCTTATATTCTAGCGGGGGGGCCACCGGGGAGCTGTTTTTT. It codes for CASSLYSSGGATGELFF.

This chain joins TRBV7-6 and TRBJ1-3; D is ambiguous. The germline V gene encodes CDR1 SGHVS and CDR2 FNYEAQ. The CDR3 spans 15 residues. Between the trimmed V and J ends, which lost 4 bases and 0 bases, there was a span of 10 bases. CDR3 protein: CASSSPADSGNTIYF. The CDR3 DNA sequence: TGTGCCAGCAGCTCACCCGCAGACTCTGGAAACACCATATATTTT.

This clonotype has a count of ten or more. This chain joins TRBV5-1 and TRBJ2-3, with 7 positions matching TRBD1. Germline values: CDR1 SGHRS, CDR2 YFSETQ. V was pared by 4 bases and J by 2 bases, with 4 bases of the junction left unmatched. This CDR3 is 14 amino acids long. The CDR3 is CASSPGQYTDTQYF. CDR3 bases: TGCGCCAGCAGCCCGGGACAGTACACAGATACGCAGTATTTT.